Sequencing of this TCR beta chain was carried out in a study of control samples from healthy donors and cancer patients. TCRdb's copy holds only in-frame clones and misses some; the assay was immunoSEQ multiplex PCR. The sample consists of about 68,000 clones, 65% to 85% of them appearing once. The J segment lost 6 bases and the V segment lost 6 bases, leaving 8 bases of the junction unmatched. The CDR3 sequence is 14 residues long. The V gene's germline CDR1 is KGHSH and CDR2 LQKENI. The chain couples TRBV18 to TRBJ2-7; 10 nucleotides line up with TRBD1. The sequenced sample was blood. The sequence was collected from a man between 60 and 75 years old in good health. CDR3 amino acids: CASSKAGTGVEQYF. Here the CDR3 DNA reads TGTGCCAGCTCGAAAGCCGGGACAGGGGTCGAGCAGTACTTC.